The 30 T cell receptor beta chains given below trace back to one sample, sequenced in a study of Graves' ophthalmopathy and Graves' hyperthyroidism. Transcripts of RNA were the source for amplifying TCR beta CDR3 regions. The first-round RT-PCR employed HTBI primers together with the Qiagen OneStep RT-PCR kit. A multiplex PCR was then performed as the second round. TCRdb processed the multiplex PCR reads anew with MiXCR; each CDR3 protein has one entry. This sample has almost 400,000 distinct CDR3 sequences; around 17% occur once, and the top ten carry 1.5% to 2%. Sample: peripheral blood. The receptors come from a woman between 18 and 29 years old with Graves' ophthalmopathy.

This clonotype has ten or more counts. The rearrangement joins TRBV7-2 to TRBJ2-7; no clear D. Germline V gene data show CDR1 as SGHTA and CDR2 as FQGNSA. Between the trimmed V and J ends, which lost 8 bases and 2 bases, there was a span of 7 bases. The CDR3 loop spans 11 amino acids. In nucleotides, the CDR3 is TGTGCCAGCGGGCGCCCCTACGAGCAGTACTTC. Translated, it gives CASGRPYEQYF.

This clonotype occurred many times. The chain uses TRBV30 and TRBJ1-6, with 9 bases that match TRBD1. Germline V gene data show CDR1 as GTSNPN and CDR2 as SVGIG (reference sequence). The ends lost 3 bases at V and 10 bases at J; junction bases unmatched: 7. The CDR3 sequence is 14 residues long. The CDR3 is CAWRDGTGSSPLHF. CDR3 DNA sequence: TGTGCCTGGAGGGACGGGACAGGGAGCTCACCCCTCCACTTT.

This clonotype was seen ten or more times. The chain carries TRBV28 and TRBJ1-1; TRBD1 matches 8 bases. V lost 6 bases, J lost 5 bases, and 5 bases stayed unmatched. This CDR3 comprises 13 residues. The germline V gene has CDR1 MDHEN and CDR2 SYDVKM. CDR3 bases: TGTGCCAGCAGCCGACAGGGGCCGACTGAAGCTTTCTTT. It specifies CASSRQGPTEAFF.

In its sample, this clonotype was seen many times. The chain recombines TRBV10-3 with TRBJ1-5; no firm D call. The CDR3 consists of 14 residues. V gave up 0 bases and J gave up 4 bases, with 7 bases separating them. Germline CDR1 reads ENHRY; CDR2 reads SYGVKD. Written as DNA, the CDR3 is TGTGCCATCAGTGAGTCTGAAAGGAATCAGCCCCAGCATTTT. Translation gives CAISESERNQPQHF.

This clonotype was seen ten or more times. The chain joins TRBV19 to TRBJ1-4; 7 nucleotides agree with TRBD1. With 3 bases clipped from V and 8 bases from J, the junction kept 6 bases outside the gene matches. Germline V CDR1 and CDR2: LNHDA, SQIVND (reference sequence). The CDR3 runs 14 residues. CDR3 region: CASSMGTAGEKLFF. The CDR3 region has the DNA TGTGCCAGTAGTATGGGGACAGCGGGAGAAAAACTGTTTTTT. The complete variable domain, with remaining parts taken from reference TRBV19 and TRBJ1-4, reads DGGITQSPKYLFRKEGQNVTLSCEQNLNHDAMYWYRQDPGQGLRLIYYSQIVNDFQKGDIAEGYSVSREKKESFPLTVTSAQKNPTAFYLCASSMGTAGEKLFFGSGTQLSVL.

The rearrangement links TRBV30 to TRBJ1-2, with D perhaps TRBD1 (6 bases). Germline CDR1 is GTSNPN and CDR2 is SVGIG (reference sequence). The CDR3 consists of 15 residues. V lost 3 bases and J lost 4, with 18 bases in between. The DNA of the CDR3 is TGTGCCTGGAGGACACTCCCCCAGGACAGCTATGGCTACACCTTC. Its translation is CAWRTLPQDSYGYTF.

This clonotype was observed at least ten times. This rearrangement joins TRBV12-3 or TRBV12-4 to TRBJ2-7, with D perhaps TRBD1 (6 bases). The ends were cut back, 1 base at V and 0 bases at J, with 7 bases in the middle. This CDR3 is 14 amino acids long. This chain's CDR3 is CASSLGGRSYEQYF. The CDR3 DNA is TGTGCCAGCAGTTTAGGGGGGCGCTCCTACGAGCAGTACTTC.

This clonotype was observed at least ten times. Since a much larger clone is just one base distant, this may be a read error. The rearrangement links TRBV6-2 or TRBV6-3 to TRBJ1-1; unclear D gene. V was pared by 6 bases and J by 0 bases, with 11 bases between. Germline values: CDR1 MNHEY, CDR2 SVGEGT. This CDR3 region has 14 residues. The CDR3 protein is CASRLLLVNTEAFF. CDR3 in DNA: TGTGCCAGCAGACTCTTACTCGTGAACACTGAAGCTTTCTTT.

This clonotype occurred many times. The chain couples TRBV30 to TRBJ1-6, with D perhaps TRBD1 (6 bases). Trimming shortened V by 0 bases and J by 15 bases, and 27 bases separated the two germline ends. The length of the CDR3 is 17 residues. The V gene's germline CDR1 is GTSNPN and CDR2 SVGIG (reference sequence). CDR3 nucleotides: TGTGCCTGGAGTGTAACCAGGGGCCCTCCTAGTCTGGCCCGCCTCCACTTT. The encoded protein is CAWSVTRGPPSLARLHF. Based on the CDR3 plus reference TRBV30 and TRBJ1-6, the full variable domain is SQTIHQWPATLVQPVGSPLSLECTVEGTSNPNLYWYRQAAGRGLQLLFYSVGIGQISSEVPQNLSASRPQDRQFILSSKKLLLSDSGFYLCAWSVTRGPPSLARLHFGNGTRLTVT.

CDR3 in DNA: TGTGCCACCAGCAGAGATCGCGCAGGACGGGAAGCTTTCTTT. Translation gives CATSRDRAGREAFF. The chain employs TRBV15 and TRBJ1-1; D not certain. Trimming stripped 0 bases from V and 8 bases from J, with 13 bases between. Germline assignment: CDR1 LNHNV and CDR2 YYDKDF (reference sequence). The CDR3 contains 14 residues.

This clonotype was detected ten times or more. The J gene is TRBJ2-5, the V gene TRBV30; perhaps TRBD1 as D (5 bases). Germline V gene data show CDR1 as GTSNPN and CDR2 as SVGIG (reference sequence). This CDR3 contains 11 residues. The V and J ends lost 5 bases and 4 bases respectively, with 8 bases between them. The CDR3 region has the DNA TGTGCCTGGTCGCAGGGAGAGACCCAGTACTTC. Translated: CAWSQGETQYF.

There are many counts of this clonotype. The chain combines TRBV6-5 with TRBJ1-1; D call uncertain. V gave up 3 bases and J gave up 6 bases, with 11 bases separating them. The germline gives CDR1 MNHEY, CDR2 SVGAGI. The CDR3 runs 13 residues. The CDR3 DNA follows: TGTGCCAGCAGTTATGTCCCGTGGGCTGAAGCTTTCTTT. Its protein product is CASSYVPWAEAFF.

At least ten counts were recorded for this clonotype. This chain links TRBV19 with TRBJ1-5, with D maybe TRBD1 (5 bases). The CDR3 runs 14 residues. Trimming took off 7 bases at V and 2 bases at J, with 12 bases between the two ends. Germline CDR1 LNHDA, CDR2 SQIVND (reference sequence). CDR3 residues: CASIQGRGNQPQHF. In nucleotides, the CDR3 is TGTGCCAGTATTCAGGGACGCGGCAATCAGCCCCAGCATTTT.

This clonotype showed up many times. This chain connects TRBV2 to TRBJ1-3; D unresolved. The CDR3 runs 15 residues. V was trimmed by 4 bases and J by 0 bases, leaving 10 bases between them. Germline CDR1 is SNHLY and CDR2 is FYNNEI. The CDR3 spells CASSGGRSSGNTIYF. The CDR3 nucleotides are TGTGCCAGCAGTGGCGGGCGGAGCTCTGGAAACACCATATATTTT. The whole variable domain, remainder taken from reference TRBV2 and TRBJ1-3, is EPEVTQTPSHQVTQMGQEVILRCVPISNHLYFYWYRQILGQKVEFLVSFYNNEISEKSEIFDDQFSVERPDGSNFTLKIRSTKLEDSAMYFCASSGGRSSGNTIYFGEGSWLTVV.

At least ten counts were recorded for this clonotype. V and J are TRBV6-2 or TRBV6-3 and TRBJ2-7; D ambiguous. The germline V gene encodes CDR1 MNHEY and CDR2 SVGEGT. The CDR3 is 17 amino acids. Between the trimmed V and J ends, which lost 2 bases and 0 bases, there was a span of 17 bases. In DNA form, the CDR3 reads TGTGCCAGCAGTTACCCGAGAAACCGGGTTCTCTCCTACGAGCAGTACTTC. Protein product: CASSYPRNRVLSYEQYF.

This sequence joins TRBV6-2 or TRBV6-3 and TRBJ1-2, with D possibly being TRBD1 (6 bases). The germline gives CDR1 MNHEY, CDR2 SVGEGT. V shed 6 bases and J shed 3 bases, with 11 bases lying between them. This CDR3 comprises 13 residues. Written as DNA, the CDR3 is TGTGCCAGCAGCAAGGACAGAGACTATGGCTACACCTTC. It yields the protein CASSKDRDYGYTF.

This clonotype was observed a few times. The V gene is TRBV6-5, the J gene TRBJ1-5; possibly TRBD1 for D (5 bases). The CDR3 contains 14 residues. The germline V gene has CDR1 MNHEY and CDR2 SVGAGI. Between the trimmed V and J ends, which lost 4 bases and 3 bases, there was a span of 10 bases. This CDR3 is CASSSPRVNQPQHF. CDR3 bases: TGTGCCAGCAGTTCCCCCAGGGTCAATCAGCCCCAGCATTTT.

This clonotype was detected ten times or more. The V and J genes are TRBV28 and TRBJ2-2; D uncertain. The CDR3 covers 17 residues. Germline assignment: CDR1 MDHEN and CDR2 SYDVKM. The V gene lost 3 bases and the J gene lost 5 bases, with 19 bases spanning the gap. The CDR3 region has the DNA TGTGCCAGCAGTTTCTCAGTCCCCCACGGTCGGACCGGGGAGCTGTTTTTT. Encoded protein: CASSFSVPHGRTGELFF.

The rearrangement uses TRBV6-2 or TRBV6-3 and TRBJ2-5; D ambiguous. Germline V gene data show CDR1 as MNHEY and CDR2 as SVGEGT. The CDR3 contains 12 residues. V lost 8 bases to trimming and J lost 0 bases, with 7 bases between them. The DNA for the CDR3 is TGTGCCAGCCGCATAAACCAAGAGACCCAGTACTTC. Its translation: CASRINQETQYF.

This clonotype was seen many times. J is TRBJ1-2 and V is TRBV7-6, with 7 bases identical to TRBD1. This CDR3 has 13 amino acids. The trim removed 4 bases at V and 8 bases at J, leaving 7 bases unmatched. Looked up from germline, CDR1 is SGHVS and CDR2 is FNYEAQ. Written as DNA, the CDR3 is TGTGCCAGCAGCTCTCCAGGGGGTCAAGGCTACACCTTC. Translation: CASSSPGGQGYTF. The whole variable domain, filled in from reference TRBV7-6 and TRBJ1-2, reads GAGVSQSPRYKVTKRGQDVALRCDPISGHVSLYWYRQALGQGPEFLTYFNYEAQQDKSGLPNDRFSAERPEGSISTLTIQRTEQRDSAMYRCASSSPGGQGYTFGSGTRLTVV.

This clonotype was seen at least ten times. The chain uses TRBV6-5 and TRBJ2-4, with D perhaps matching TRBD2 (6 bases). CDR1 and CDR2 from the germline V gene are MNHEY and SVGAGI. V was clipped by 2 bases and J by 6 bases, with 14 bases between them. This CDR3 region has 15 residues. Here the CDR3 DNA reads TGTGCCAGCAGTTACGCGCCGGGAGCCGGAAACATTCAGTACTTC. Translated: CASSYAPGAGNIQYF.

This clonotype was recorded many times. Here the CDR3 DNA reads TGTGCCAGCAGTTATCTTCGGATTTATGGCTACACCTTC. Translating gives CASSYLRIYGYTF. V is TRBV6-2 or TRBV6-3 and J is TRBJ1-2; unclear D gene. Trimming took 3 bases from V and 5 from J, leaving 10 bases between them. The CDR3 runs to 13 residues. Germline loops: CDR1 MNHEY, CDR2 SVGEGT.

The sample holds many counts of this clonotype. The V gene is TRBV12-3 or TRBV12-4, the J gene TRBJ2-7; 9 bases match TRBD2. The CDR3 totals 17 residues. The ends lost 2 bases at V and 1 base at J; junction bases unmatched: 9. The CDR3: CASSLLAPGLASYEQYF. CDR3 nucleotide sequence: TGTGCCAGCAGTTTACTGGCGCCGGGACTAGCTTCCTACGAGCAGTACTTC.

This clonotype was seen repeatedly, ten times or more. The CDR3 DNA sequence: TGTGCCAGCAGCATATTTCCGGGACAGGGGGCCTCTGAAGCTTTCTTT. Translation gives CASSIFPGQGASEAFF. The chain has TRBV11-2 and TRBJ1-1; 12 bases match TRBD1. The CDR3 covers 16 residues. The germline V gene encodes CDR1 SGHAT and CDR2 FQNNGV. V gave up 5 bases and J gave up 6 bases; unmatched junction bases: 10.

On this clonotype itself: This sequence may be a read error, since a much larger clone differs from it by one base. V is TRBV5-4 and J is TRBJ2-2; TRBD1 matches 8 bases. V was pared by 3 bases and J by 6 bases, with 13 bases of the junction left unmatched. CDR3 length: 17 residues. Germline V lookup: CDR1 SGHNT, CDR2 YYREEE (reference sequence). CDR3 DNA sequence: TGTGCCAGCAGCTGGACAGTGGCAGGGGGCGCCCCCGGGGAGCTGTTTTTT. This codes for CASSWTVAGGAPGELFF. The full variable domain, rest sourced from reference TRBV5-4 and TRBJ2-2, is ETGVTQSPTHLIKTRGQQVTLRCSSQSGHNTVSWYQQALGQGPQFIFQYYREEENGRGNFPPRFSGLQFPNYSSELNVNALELDDSALYLCASSWTVAGGAPGELFFGEGSRLTVL.

The CDR3 loop is CASSFVQQETQYF. The CDR3 DNA sequence: TGTGCCAGCAGTTTCGTACAGCAAGAGACCCAGTACTTC. The V call is TRBV12-3 or TRBV12-4, the J call TRBJ2-5; unclear D gene. V dropped 3 bases and J dropped 2 bases, with 7 bases sitting between them. The CDR3 extends over 13 amino acids.

This clonotype was observed many times. V usage is TRBV4-3 and J usage is TRBJ2-7; D remains unclear. This CDR3 is built from 14 residues. Per germline, CDR1 LGHNA and CDR2 YSLEER. Trimming left V 4 bases short and J 7 bases short, with 17 bases between. This chain's CDR3 is CASSPSTDFGEQYF. CDR3 DNA sequence: TGCGCCAGCAGCCCCTCGACGGATTTTGGGGAGCAGTACTTC.

In its sample, this clonotype was seen many times. Given a much more abundant clone one base away, this may be a read error. The V call is TRBV28, the J call TRBJ1-6; unclear D gene. V lost 4 bases and J lost 7, with 11 bases in between. Germline V gene data show CDR1 as MDHEN and CDR2 as SYDVKM. The CDR3 has 14 residues. CDR3 DNA sequence: TGTGCCAGCAGTTCCGGCAAAGAGAATTCACCCCTCCACTTT. Its translation is CASSSGKENSPLHF.

V is TRBV6-5 and J is TRBJ1-6; D is perhaps TRBD1 (6 bases). The CDR3 consists of 17 residues. Between the trimmed V and J ends, which lost 0 bases and 4 bases, there was a span of 13 bases. Germline V gene data show CDR1 as MNHEY and CDR2 as SVGAGI. The DNA for the CDR3 is TGTGCCAGCAGTTACTCTGGCAGGGGTATATATAATTCACCCCTCCACTTT. Translating gives CASSYSGRGIYNSPLHF.

Many counts were recorded for this clonotype. This chain uses TRBV6-1 with TRBJ1-1; possibly TRBD1 for D (6 bases). Germline V gene lookup returns CDR1 MNHNS and CDR2 SASEGT. Trimming shortened V by 5 bases and J by 1 base, and 14 bases separated the two germline ends. This CDR3 is 15 amino acids long. The CDR3 DNA reads TGTGCCAGCAGTCCTTCCGGGACAAAGAACACTGAAGCTTTCTTT. Translating it yields CASSPSGTKNTEAFF.